One and the same sample provided the 2 T cell receptor beta chains below, sequenced in a study of T cells in Graves' hyperthyroidism and ophthalmopathy. TCR beta CDR3 sequences were amplified from RNA transcripts. The HTBI primer set drove a first-round RT-PCR of the TCR CDR3. TCRdb reanalysed the multiplex PCR reads using MiXCR and keeps one entry per CDR3 protein. The top ten clones hold over 8% of a sample with 750,000 to 900,000 distinct CDR3 sequences, around 39% of them seen once. The sequencing sample was made of blood. These receptors came from a man aged 18 to 29 with Graves' hyperthyroidism.

CDR3 in DNA: TGTGCCAGCAGCCGTAGCGCGACCCCCCGAGGGGAGCAGTTCTTC. Its protein product is CASSRSATPRGEQFF. The rearrangement links TRBV7-9 to TRBJ2-7; D possibly corresponds to TRBD2 (5 bases). The DNA end is more similar to TRBJ2-1, so the J call may be wrong. The CDR3 covers 15 residues. Germline-derived CDR1 and CDR2 are SEHNR and FQNEAQ (reference sequence).

V gene TRBV6-5 combines with J gene TRBJ1-1; D not certain. The CDR3 is 15 residues long. V was trimmed by 0 bases and J by 8 bases, leaving 16 bases between them. Germline V gene sequence: CDR1 MNHEY, CDR2 SVGAGI. Written as DNA, the CDR3 is TGTGCCAGCAGTTACTCGATAAGACACCCGCAAGAAGCTTTCTTT. It yields the protein CASSYSIRHPQEAFF.